This T cell receptor (beta chain) was captured in a study of OX40 agonist ivuxolimab in advanced cancers. Study background: A male proportion of 70% to 90% was recorded, with mean age roughly 62 years and range about 23 to 90.

Patients were ineligible given autoimmune disease history or systemic immunosuppression. The data were produced by immunoSEQ multiplex PCR, yet TCRdb's version contains in-frame clones alone and is incomplete. The table includes some 71,000 clones, roughly 84% detected once. After removal of 5 bases from V and 7 bases from J, the junction contained 14 bases not matched to a gene. The CDR3 has 17 residues. Germline V gene lookup returns CDR1 SGHRS and CDR2 YFSETQ. The sequence came from an adult with an advanced solid tumor such as melanoma, head and neck, liver or kidney cancer. The sample consisted of CD4+ or CD8+ T cells sorted from blood, taken in a trial of the OX40 agonist ivuxolimab. The V gene is TRBV5-1, the J gene TRBJ1-6, with 8 bases lining up with TRBD1. The CDR3 nucleotides read TGCGCCAGCAGGATTCAGACGACAGGGGACTCCAATTCACCCCTCCACTTT. Its translation: CASRIQTTGDSNSPLHF. The entire variable domain, with the rest obtained from reference TRBV5-1 and TRBJ1-6, is as follows: KAGVTQTPRYLIKTRGQQVTLSCSPISGHRSVSWYQQTPGQGLQFLFEYFSETQRNKGNFPGRFSGRQFSNSRSEMNVSTLELGDSALYLCASRIQTTGDSNSPLHFGNGTRLTVT.